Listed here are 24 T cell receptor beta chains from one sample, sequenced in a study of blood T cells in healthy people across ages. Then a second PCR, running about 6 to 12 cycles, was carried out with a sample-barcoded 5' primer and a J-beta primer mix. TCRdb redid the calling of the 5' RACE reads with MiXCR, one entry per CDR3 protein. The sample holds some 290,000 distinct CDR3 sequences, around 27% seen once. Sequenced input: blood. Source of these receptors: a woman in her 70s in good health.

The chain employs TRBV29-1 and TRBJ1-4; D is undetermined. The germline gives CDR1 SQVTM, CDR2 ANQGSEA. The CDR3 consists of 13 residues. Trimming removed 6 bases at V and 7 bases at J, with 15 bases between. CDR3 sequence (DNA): TGCAGCGTGTCAGGCGAGGGTCCTGAAAAACTGTTTTTT. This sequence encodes CSVSGEGPEKLFF.

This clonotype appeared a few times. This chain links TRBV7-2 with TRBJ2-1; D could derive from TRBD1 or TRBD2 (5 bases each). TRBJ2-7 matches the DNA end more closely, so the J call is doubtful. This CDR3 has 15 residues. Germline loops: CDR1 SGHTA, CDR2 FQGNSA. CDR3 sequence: CASSLQASTGREQYF. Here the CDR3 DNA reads TGTGCCAGCAGCTTACAAGCTAGCACGGGGCGCGAGCAGTACTTC.

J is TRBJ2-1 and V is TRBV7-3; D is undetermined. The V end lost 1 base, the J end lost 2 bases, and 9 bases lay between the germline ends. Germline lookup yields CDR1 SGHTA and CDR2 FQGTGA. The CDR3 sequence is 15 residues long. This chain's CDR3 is CASSLIAEPYNEQFF. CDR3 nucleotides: TGTGCCAGCAGCTTAATCGCGGAGCCCTACAATGAGCAGTTCTTC.

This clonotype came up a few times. This CDR3 reads CASSPEKGPQHF. CDR3 DNA sequence: TGTGCCAGCAGTCCTGAGAAAGGGCCCCAGCATTTT. J is TRBJ1-5 and V is TRBV6-5; unclear D gene. CDR1 is MNHEY, CDR2 SVGAGI, per germline. Trimming took 5 bases from V and 9 from J, leaving 11 bases between them. CDR3 length: 12 residues.

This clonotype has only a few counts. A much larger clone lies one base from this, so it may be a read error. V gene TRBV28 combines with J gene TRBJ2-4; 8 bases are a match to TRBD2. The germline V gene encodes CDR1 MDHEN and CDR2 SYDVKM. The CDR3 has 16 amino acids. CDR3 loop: CASSPSGSVAKNIRYF. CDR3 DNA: TGTGCCAGCAGTCCCAGCGGGAGTGTGGCCAAAAACATTCGGTACTTC. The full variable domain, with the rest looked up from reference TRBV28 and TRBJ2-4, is DVKVTQSSRYLVKRTGEKVFLECVQDMDHENMFWYRQDPGLGLRLIYFSYDVKMKEKGDIPEGYSVSREKKERFSLILESASTNQTSMYLCASSPSGSVAKNIRYFGAGTRLSVL.

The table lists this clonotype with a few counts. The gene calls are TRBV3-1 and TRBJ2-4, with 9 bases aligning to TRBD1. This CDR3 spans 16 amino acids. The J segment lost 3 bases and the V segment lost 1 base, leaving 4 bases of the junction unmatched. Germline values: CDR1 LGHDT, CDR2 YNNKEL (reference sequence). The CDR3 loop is CASSQADRGIKNIQYF. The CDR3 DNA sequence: TGTGCCAGCAGCCAAGCGGACAGGGGTATCAAAAACATTCAGTACTTC.

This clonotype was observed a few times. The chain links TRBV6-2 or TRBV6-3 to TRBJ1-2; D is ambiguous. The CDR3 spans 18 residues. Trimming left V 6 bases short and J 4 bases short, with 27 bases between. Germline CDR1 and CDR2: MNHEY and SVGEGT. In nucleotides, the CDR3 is TGTGCCAGCAGCCTAGAGGGAGGATACCGCCCCTTAATCTATGGCTACACCTTC. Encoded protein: CASSLEGGYRPLIYGYTF.

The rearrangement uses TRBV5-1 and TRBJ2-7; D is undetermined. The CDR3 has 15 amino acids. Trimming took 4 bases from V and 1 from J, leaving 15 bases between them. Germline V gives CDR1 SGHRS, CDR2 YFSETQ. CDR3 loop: CASSQNSQQSYEQYF. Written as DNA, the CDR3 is TGCGCCAGCAGCCAAAACAGCCAGCAGTCCTACGAGCAGTACTTC.

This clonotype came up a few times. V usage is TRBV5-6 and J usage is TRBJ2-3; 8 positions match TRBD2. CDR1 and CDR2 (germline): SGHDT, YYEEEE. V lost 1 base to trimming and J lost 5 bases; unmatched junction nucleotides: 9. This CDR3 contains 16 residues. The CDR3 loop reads CASSLMGGSGRDTQYF. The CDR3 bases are TGTGCCAGCAGCTTGATGGGCGGGAGCGGGAGAGATACGCAGTATTTT. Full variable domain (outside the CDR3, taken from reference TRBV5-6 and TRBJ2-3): DAGVTQSPTHLIKTRGQQVTLRCSPKSGHDTVSWYQQALGQGPQFIFQYYEEEERQRGNFPDRFSGHQFPNYSSELNVNALLLGDSALYLCASSLMGGSGRDTQYFGPGTRLTVL.

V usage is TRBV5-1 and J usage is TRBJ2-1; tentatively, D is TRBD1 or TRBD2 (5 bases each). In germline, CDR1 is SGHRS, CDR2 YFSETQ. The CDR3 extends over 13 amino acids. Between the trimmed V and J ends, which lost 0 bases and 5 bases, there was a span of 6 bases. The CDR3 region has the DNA TGCGCCAGCAGCTTGGAGGGACACAATGAGCAGTTCTTC. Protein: CASSLEGHNEQFF.

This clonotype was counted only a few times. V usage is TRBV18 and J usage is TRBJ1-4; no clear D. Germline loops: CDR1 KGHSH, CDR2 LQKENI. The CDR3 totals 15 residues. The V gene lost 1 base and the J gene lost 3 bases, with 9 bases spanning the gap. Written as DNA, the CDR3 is TGTGCCAGCTCACCACATGCGAATGCTAATGAAAAACTGTTTTTT. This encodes CASSPHANANEKLFF.

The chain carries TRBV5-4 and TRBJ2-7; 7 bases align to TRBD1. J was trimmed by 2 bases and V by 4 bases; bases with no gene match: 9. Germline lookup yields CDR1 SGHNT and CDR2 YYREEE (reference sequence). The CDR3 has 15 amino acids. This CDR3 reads CASSRPDRDPYEQYF. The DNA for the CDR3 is TGTGCCAGCAGCCGGCCCGACAGGGACCCCTACGAGCAGTACTTC. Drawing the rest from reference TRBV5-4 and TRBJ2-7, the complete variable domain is ETGVTQSPTHLIKTRGQQVTLRCSSQSGHNTVSWYQQALGQGPQFIFQYYREEENGRGNFPPRFSGLQFPNYSSELNVNALELDDSALYLCASSRPDRDPYEQYFGPGTRLTVT.

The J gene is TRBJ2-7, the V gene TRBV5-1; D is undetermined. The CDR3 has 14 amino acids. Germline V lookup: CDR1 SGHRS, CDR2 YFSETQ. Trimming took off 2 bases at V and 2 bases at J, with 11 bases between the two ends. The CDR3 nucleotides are TGCGCCAGCAGCTTTGGTACGGATACCTACGAGCAGTACTTC. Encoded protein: CASSFGTDTYEQYF.

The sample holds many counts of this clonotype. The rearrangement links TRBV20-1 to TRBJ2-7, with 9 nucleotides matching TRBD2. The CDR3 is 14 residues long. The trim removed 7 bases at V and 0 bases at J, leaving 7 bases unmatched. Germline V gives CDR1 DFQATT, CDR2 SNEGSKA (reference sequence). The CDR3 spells CSGATSGGSYEQYF. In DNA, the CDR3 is TGCAGTGGGGCGACTAGCGGAGGCTCCTACGAGCAGTACTTC.

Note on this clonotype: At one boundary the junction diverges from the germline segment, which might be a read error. Written as DNA, the CDR3 is TGCAGCGTGGCTGGAGTCAGCTCCTACAATGAGCGGTTCTTC. This codes for CSVAGVSSYNERFF. The chain recombines TRBV29-1 with TRBJ2-1; D is unresolved. The CDR3 length is 14 residues. Germline CDR1 SQVTM, CDR2 ANQGSEA.

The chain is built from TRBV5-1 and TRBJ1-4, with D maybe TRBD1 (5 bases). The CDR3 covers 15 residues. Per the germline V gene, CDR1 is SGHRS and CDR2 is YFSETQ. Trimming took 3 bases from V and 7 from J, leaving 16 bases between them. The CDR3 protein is CASSSGTDDSEKLFF. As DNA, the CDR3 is TGCGCCAGCAGCTCAGGGACCGACGACTCTGAAAAACTGTTTTTT.

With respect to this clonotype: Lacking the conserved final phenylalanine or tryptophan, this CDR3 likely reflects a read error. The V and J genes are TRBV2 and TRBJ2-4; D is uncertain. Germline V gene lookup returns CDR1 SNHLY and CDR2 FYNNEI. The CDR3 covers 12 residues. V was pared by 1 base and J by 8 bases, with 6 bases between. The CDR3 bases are TGTGCCAGCAGTGAAGGAGAATACATTCAGTACCTC. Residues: CASSEGEYIQYL.

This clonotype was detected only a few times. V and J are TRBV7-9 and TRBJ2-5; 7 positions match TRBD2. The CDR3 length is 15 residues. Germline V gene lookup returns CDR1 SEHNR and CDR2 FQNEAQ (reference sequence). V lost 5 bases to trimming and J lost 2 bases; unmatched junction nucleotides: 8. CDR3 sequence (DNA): TGTGCCAGCAGCGCCCGGGACTACCTACAAGAGACCCAGTACTTC. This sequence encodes CASSARDYLQETQYF.

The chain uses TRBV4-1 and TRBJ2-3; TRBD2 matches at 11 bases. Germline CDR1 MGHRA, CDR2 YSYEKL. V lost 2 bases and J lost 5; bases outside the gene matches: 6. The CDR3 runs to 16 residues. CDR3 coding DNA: TGCGCCAGCAGCCAACCTACTAGCGGGAGACGAGATACGCAGTATTTT. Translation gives CASSQPTSGRRDTQYF.

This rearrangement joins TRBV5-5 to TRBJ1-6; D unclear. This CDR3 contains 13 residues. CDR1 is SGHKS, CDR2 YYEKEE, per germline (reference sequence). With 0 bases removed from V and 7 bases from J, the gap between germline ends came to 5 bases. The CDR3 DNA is TGTGCCAGCAGCTTGGGGGGAAATTCACCCCTCCACTTT. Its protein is CASSLGGNSPLHF.

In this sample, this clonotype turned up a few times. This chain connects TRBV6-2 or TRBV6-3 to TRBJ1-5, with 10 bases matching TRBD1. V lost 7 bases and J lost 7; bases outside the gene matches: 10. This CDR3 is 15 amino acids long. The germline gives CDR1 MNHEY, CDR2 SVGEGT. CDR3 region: CASTGQGPGRQPQHF. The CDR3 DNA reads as TGTGCCAGCACGGGACAGGGGCCGGGGCGCCAGCCCCAGCATTTT.

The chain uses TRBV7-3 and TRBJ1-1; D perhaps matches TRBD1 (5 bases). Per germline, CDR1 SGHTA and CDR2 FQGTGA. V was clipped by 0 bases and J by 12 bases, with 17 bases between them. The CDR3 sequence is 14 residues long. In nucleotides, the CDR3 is TGTGCCAGCAGCTTAACCTCCCCTGGGGGGAAGACTTTCTTT. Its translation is CASSLTSPGGKTFF.

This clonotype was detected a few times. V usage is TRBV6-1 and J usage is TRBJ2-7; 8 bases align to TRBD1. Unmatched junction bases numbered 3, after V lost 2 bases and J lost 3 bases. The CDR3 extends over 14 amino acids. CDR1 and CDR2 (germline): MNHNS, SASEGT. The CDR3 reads CASSESGGFYEQYF. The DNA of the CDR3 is TGTGCCAGCAGTGAATCAGGGGGCTTCTACGAGCAGTACTTC.

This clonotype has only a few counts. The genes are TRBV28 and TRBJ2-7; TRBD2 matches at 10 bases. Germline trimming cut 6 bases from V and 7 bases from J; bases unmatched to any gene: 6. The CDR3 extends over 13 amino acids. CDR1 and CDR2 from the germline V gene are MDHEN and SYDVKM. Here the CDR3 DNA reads TGTGCCAGCAGCTTAGCGGGGGGTGAGGAGCAGTACTTC. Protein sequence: CASSLAGGEEQYF.